A single TCR beta chain is shown here with its context. TCRdb's table, derived via immunoSEQ multiplex PCR, lists solely in-frame clones and lacks some. The sample lists under 300,000 clones, about 86% occurring once. V gave up 1 base and J gave up 2 bases, with 9 bases separating them. CDR1 and CDR2 (germline): SGHDT, YYEEEE. The CDR3 runs to 14 residues. The data originate from a study of cytomegalovirus exposure and HLA in healthy donors. Sequencing was performed on PBMCs. The clonotype originates from a woman aged 18 to 35 in good health and CMV-seronegative. The chain has TRBV5-6 and TRBJ1-2, with D hard to call. CDR3 residues: CASSLNGRNYGYTF. In DNA form, the CDR3 reads TGTGCCAGCAGCTTGAACGGCAGGAACTATGGCTACACCTTC.